This T cell receptor (beta chain) stems from a study of neurological immune-mediated disorders. TCRdb independently ran MiXCR on the 5' RACE reads; one entry per CDR3 protein. The table has more than 9,000 distinct CDR3 sequences, 20% to 25% seen once. The cell input for sorted libraries was about a million, and those cells were CD4+ or CD8+ T cells. Remarks on this clonotype: Its ends do not fully match the called genes, so a read error is possible.

In germline, CDR1 is SGHVS, CDR2 FQNEAQ. The CDR3 spans 16 residues. The sequenced sample was CD8+ T cells from blood. J is TRBJ2-7 and V is TRBV7-8; D is undetermined. The origin of this receptor is a woman aged 60-70 years with HTLV-1-associated myelopathy (HAM/TSP). The CDR3 DNA follows: TGTGCCGGCAGCCCTTCAGTAGGGATATTCTCCTACGAGCAGTACTTC. This translates into CAGSPSVGIFSYEQYF.